The present entry profiles one T cell receptor beta chain with its context. The source of the sample is a study of blood T cell repertoires in COVID-19. On the study more broadly: COVID-19 samples from acute and convalescent phases originated in the United States, Italy and Spain.

V lost 0 bases, J lost 9 bases, and 12 bases lay in between. Per the germline V gene, CDR1 is SGHAT and CDR2 is FQNNGV. The CDR3 length is 15 residues. As processed by the authors: Reference gene primer amplification in the assay estimated nucleated cell counts. TCRdb's copy holds only in-frame clones and misses some; the assay was immunoSEQ multiplex PCR. Clonal size and the V and J genes are those of that table, whereas D and trimming came from the DNA. The data show 290,000 or so clones, with about 90% seen just once and roughly 2.1% held by the top ten. The chain employs TRBV11-2 and TRBJ1-6; perhaps TRBD1 as D (5 bases). Sequenced sample: peripheral blood. This receptor was identified in a man aged 18 to 35 with active or convalescent COVID-19. In DNA, the CDR3 is TGTGCCAGCAGCTTAGACGTTTGGGGCGTTTCACCCCTCCACTTT. This translates into CASSLDVWGVSPLHF. The full variable domain, in which reference TRBV11-2 and TRBJ1-6 provide the parts outside the CDR3, is EAGVAQSPRYKIIEKRQSVAFWCNPISGHATLYWYQQILGQGPKLLIQFQNNGVVDDSQLPKDRFSAERLKGVDSTLKIQPAKLEDSAVYLCASSLDVWGVSPLHFGNGTRLTVT.